The 21 T cell receptor beta chains below were found in one sample sequenced in a study of molecular identifiers for immune sequencing clone quantification. TCRdb re-called the PCR reads with MiXCR, one entry per CDR3 protein. Of around 470,000 distinct CDR3 sequences detected, 20% to 25% appear once; the ten largest clones hold approximately 0.84%. What was sequenced was naive CD8+ T cells from blood, with Jurkat cell RNA spiked in. Subset given: FACS-sorted CD8+CD4-CCR7+CD45RA+ naive T cells. The receptors shown here come from a human donor in good health. Some libraries in this study had Jurkat cell RNA spiked in.

A note on this clonotype: This may be a read error, as it is one base from a much larger clone. This chain links TRBV7-9 with TRBJ1-6; 9 positions match TRBD1. CDR3 length: 15 amino acids. Looked up from germline, CDR1 is SEHNR and CDR2 is FQNEAQ (reference sequence). The CDR3: CASSIRDRENSPPHF. DNA of the CDR3: TGTGCCAGCAGCATCAGGGACAGGGAGAATTCACCCCCCCACTTT.

The V and J genes are TRBV3-1 and TRBJ2-7; D possibly uses TRBD1 or TRBD2 (5 bases each). CDR1 and CDR2 from the germline V gene are LGHDT and YNNKEL (reference sequence). The V end was cut by 4 bases, the J end by 7 bases, with 17 bases between. The CDR3 is made up of 14 amino acids. The CDR3 sequence is CASSRPGTANEQYF. The CDR3 nucleotides read TGTGCCAGCAGCCGTCCCGGGACGGCGAATGAGCAGTACTTC.

J is TRBJ2-7 and V is TRBV19; 7 positions match TRBD1. The V segment lost 2 bases and the J segment 4 bases; nucleotides outside the gene matches: 5. The CDR3 loop spans 14 amino acids. Germline lookup yields CDR1 LNHDA and CDR2 SQIVND (reference sequence). The CDR3 is CASSITTGSYEQYF. CDR3 DNA sequence: TGTGCCAGTAGTATAACGACAGGGTCGTACGAGCAGTACTTC. Supplemented by reference TRBV19 and TRBJ2-7, the full variable domain reads DGGITQSPKYLFRKEGQNVTLSCEQNLNHDAMYWYRQDPGQGLRLIYYSQIVNDFQKGDIAEGYSVSREKKESFPLTVTSAQKNPTAFYLCASSITTGSYEQYFGPGTRLTVT.

The table lists this clonotype with a few counts. V gene TRBV4-2 combines with J gene TRBJ2-7; 7 bases fit TRBD1. The CDR3 contains 15 residues. V trimming: 0 bases; J trimming: 3 bases; junction bases outside the gene matches: 5. CDR1 is LGHNA, CDR2 YNFKEQ, per germline. The CDR3 loop is CASSQDQGENYEQYF. Here the CDR3 DNA reads TGTGCCAGCAGCCAAGATCAGGGGGAGAACTACGAGCAGTACTTC.

This clonotype was counted ten times or more. The genes are TRBV4-3 and TRBJ2-7; 7 nucleotides match TRBD1. This CDR3 is built from 15 residues. Germline V gene sequence: CDR1 LGHNA, CDR2 YSLEER. V shed 3 bases and J 3 bases; nucleotides not matched to a gene: 8. The CDR3 region has the DNA TGCGCCAGCAGCCAGGGGATGACAGGGTACTACGAGCAGTACTTC. Residues: CASSQGMTGYYEQYF.

This rearrangement joins TRBV12-5 to TRBJ2-3, with 9 bases lining up with TRBD1. The CDR3 totals 16 residues. V dropped 0 bases and J dropped 5; count of bases not matched to a gene: 6. The germline V gene encodes CDR1 LGHNT and CDR2 FRNRAP. CDR3 nucleotide sequence: TGTGCTAGTGGTTTGGTACAGGGGGCGCCGAGAGATACGCAGTATTTT. This translates into CASGLVQGAPRDTQYF.

Remarks on this clonotype: An end of the junction does not agree with germline; a read error may underlie this. This chain connects TRBV11-2 to TRBJ2-3; weak D call: TRBD1 (5 bases). CDR1 and CDR2 from the germline V gene are SGHAT and FQNNGV. This CDR3 has 15 residues. DNA of the CDR3: TGTGCCAGCAGCTTAGTAGGGGCCAGTACAGATACGCGGTATTTT. Amino acids: CASSLVGASTDTRYF.

This chain links TRBV6-1 with TRBJ1-1; D not certain. CDR1 is MNHNS, CDR2 SASEGT, per germline. This CDR3 has 14 residues. V was shortened by 11 bases and J by 3 bases, with 19 bases between the two germline ends. This CDR3 reads CACIALDEYTEAFF. In nucleotides, the CDR3 is TGTGCCTGTATTGCGTTGGACGAATACACTGAAGCTTTCTTT.

This clonotype was counted a few times. The chain combines TRBV28 with TRBJ2-7, with 8 bases identical to TRBD2. The CDR3 runs 13 residues. The junction had 8 bases not matched to a gene; V was cut back by 8 bases and J by 5 bases. CDR1 is MDHEN and CDR2 is SYDVKM in the germline V gene. CDR3 protein: CASYEAGGDEQYF. The CDR3 DNA sequence: TGTGCCAGCTACGAGGCGGGGGGCGACGAGCAGTACTTC. The full variable domain, rest sourced from reference TRBV28 and TRBJ2-7, is DVKVTQSSRYLVKRTGEKVFLECVQDMDHENMFWYRQDPGLGLRLIYFSYDVKMKEKGDIPEGYSVSREKKERFSLILESASTNQTSMYLCASYEAGGDEQYFGPGTRLTVT.

In its sample, this clonotype was seen a few times. This chain uses TRBV19 with TRBJ2-3; D might be TRBD2 (5 bases). Germline V lookup: CDR1 LNHDA, CDR2 SQIVND (reference sequence). V shed 7 bases and J shed 6 bases, with 17 bases lying between them. The CDR3 spans 14 residues. CDR3 coding DNA: TGTGCCAGTACGCTAGCCCCCGATCTGGATACGCAGTATTTT. It specifies CASTLAPDLDTQYF.

This clonotype was counted a few times. V and J are TRBV28 and TRBJ2-5, with 7 bases fitting TRBD1. This CDR3 contains 15 residues. With 5 bases clipped from V and 4 bases from J, the junction kept 10 bases outside the gene matches. Germline CDR1 is MDHEN and CDR2 is SYDVKM. Written as DNA, the CDR3 is TGTGCCAGCAGTATCGACAGGGACCCCCGAGAGACCCAGTACTTC. Its translation is CASSIDRDPRETQYF.

This sequence joins TRBV6-6 and TRBJ2-1; D ambiguous. The CDR3 runs to 13 residues. Trimming took off 3 bases at V and 5 bases at J, with 8 bases between the two ends. Germline V gene data show CDR1 as MNHNY and CDR2 as SVGAGI (reference sequence). The CDR3 spells CASSYSTNNEQFF. For the CDR3, the DNA is TGTGCCAGCAGTTATAGTACCAACAATGAGCAGTTCTTC.

This clonotype was detected only a few times. The chain has TRBV11-2 and TRBJ1-1; the D gene is possibly TRBD1 (6 bases). Germline loops: CDR1 SGHAT, CDR2 FQNNGV. The length of the CDR3 is 15 residues. The germline V and J ends were trimmed by 2 bases and 5 bases, with 15 bases remaining between them. This chain's CDR3 is CASSLLPGGDTEAFF. The CDR3 DNA is TGTGCCAGCAGCTTACTTCCGGGGGGCGATACTGAAGCTTTCTTT. Together with reference TRBV11-2 and TRBJ1-1, the CDR3 gives the full variable domain: EAGVAQSPRYKIIEKRQSVAFWCNPISGHATLYWYQQILGQGPKLLIQFQNNGVVDDSQLPKDRFSAERLKGVDSTLKIQPAKLEDSAVYLCASSLLPGGDTEAFFGQGTRLTVV.

This clonotype was counted many times. The chain couples TRBV7-8 to TRBJ2-3, with 9 bases aligning to TRBD2. V gave up 8 bases and J gave up 5 bases; unmatched junction bases: 14. Per germline, CDR1 SGHVS and CDR2 FQNEAQ. The CDR3 has 16 amino acids. As DNA, the CDR3 is TGTGCCAGCCAGATGGGCGGGGGGGCTTTCTTAGATACGCAGTATTTT. Its translation is CASQMGGGAFLDTQYF.

This clonotype was seen many times. The chain combines TRBV27 with TRBJ2-7; 11 bases fit TRBD2. CDR1 is MNHEY, CDR2 SMNVEV, per germline (reference sequence). The CDR3 has 14 amino acids. V gave up 6 bases and J gave up 2 bases; unmatched junction bases: 3. CDR3 loop: CASREGLAAYEQYF. The CDR3 DNA follows: TGTGCCAGCAGGGAGGGACTAGCGGCCTACGAGCAGTACTTC.

V is TRBV3-1 and J is TRBJ2-7; 9 bases agree with TRBD1. The CDR3 has 16 amino acids. Germline V gene data show CDR1 as LGHDT and CDR2 as YNNKEL (reference sequence). V dropped 1 base and J dropped 2; count of bases not matched to a gene: 6. CDR3: CASSQVPGQGPYEQYF. DNA of the CDR3: TGTGCCAGCAGCCAAGTTCCGGGACAGGGACCCTACGAGCAGTACTTC.

This clonotype came up many times. The V call is TRBV28, the J call TRBJ2-5; possibly TRBD2 for D (5 bases). V was trimmed by 5 bases and J by 4 bases, leaving 11 bases between them. Germline CDR1 reads MDHEN; CDR2 reads SYDVKM. This CDR3 has 13 residues. The CDR3 loop is CASSREGPETQYF. The CDR3 region has the DNA TGTGCCAGCAGTCGAGAGGGTCCAGAGACCCAGTACTTC.

As to this clonotype: One end of the junction does not line up with germline, which may come from a read error. This sequence joins TRBV4-3 and TRBJ2-7; 12 bases align to TRBD1. The CDR3 spans 19 residues. From germline, CDR1 is LGHNA and CDR2 YSLEER. DNA of the CDR3: TGCGCCAGCATCCAAGAACTGACCGCCGGGACAGGGGGCACCTACGAGCAGTACTTC. This translates into CASIQELTAGTGGTYEQYF.

The CDR3, as DNA: TGTGCCAGCAGCTCAGACCCCAGACTAGCGGGACTCATACTTAATCCCGATGAGCAGTTCTTC. Translation: CASSSDPRLAGLILNPDEQFF. The chain couples TRBV7-9 to TRBJ2-1, with TRBD2 matching over 11 bases. The CDR3 is 21 amino acids. V trimming: 4 bases; J trimming: 8 bases; junction bases outside the gene matches: 25. CDR1 and CDR2 (germline): SEHNR, FQNEAQ (reference sequence).

There are many counts of this clonotype. V is TRBV9 and J is TRBJ1-1; D may be TRBD1 (5 bases). V was trimmed by 0 bases and J by 3 bases, leaving 9 bases between them. CDR1 is SGDLS, CDR2 YYNGEE, per germline. The CDR3 has 14 amino acids. This chain's CDR3 is CASSVEGLDTEAFF. The CDR3 DNA sequence: TGTGCCAGCAGCGTAGAGGGGCTGGACACTGAAGCTTTCTTT.

The CDR3 is CASSAPGLATNEKLFF. The DNA of the CDR3 is TGTGCCAGCAGCGCCCCAGGGCTTGCAACTAATGAAAAACTGTTTTTT. The rearrangement uses TRBV9 and TRBJ1-4, with D possibly being TRBD1 (5 bases). Germline CDR1 is SGDLS and CDR2 is YYNGEE. The V end lost 3 bases, the J end lost 0 bases, and 12 bases lay between the germline ends. The CDR3 is made up of 16 amino acids. Full variable domain (outside the CDR3, taken from reference TRBV9 and TRBJ1-4): DSGVTQTPKHLITATGQRVTLRCSPRSGDLSVYWYQQSLDQGLQFLIQYYNGEERAKGNILERFSAQQFPDLHSELNLSSLELGDSALYFCASSAPGLATNEKLFFGSGTQLSVL.